The clone carrying this T cell receptor (beta chain) was found a few times. Its matching antigen is unknown. Subsequent to a culture period of nine to ten days, CD4+ T cells were isolated. The person was diagnosed with PCR-confirmed SARS-CoV-2 infection between March and December 2020. CDR3 length: 15 residues. The germline CDR1 and CDR2 sequences are SGHDT and YYEEEE. Trimming took off 3 bases at V and 5 bases at J, with 15 bases between the two ends. These data belong to a study of vaccination effects on CD4 cells after COVID-19. Turning to the study itself: Two recovered convalescent patients were sampled 16 days and one week pre-vaccination.

TCRdb's table, derived via immunoSEQ multiplex PCR, lists solely in-frame clones and lacks some. Among 50,000 to 70,000 clones listed, about 72% were seen once. Study-wide points: Late in the post-vaccination period, infection-induced and vaccine-induced clones underwent marked clonal contraction.

Specimen: CD4+ T cells from PBMCs cultured without peptide, collected before COVID-19 vaccination. The chain couples TRBV5-6 to TRBJ1-5, with D perhaps matching TRBD1 (5 bases). The TCR originated in a human donor who had a prior SARS-CoV-2 infection. The CDR3 region has the DNA TGTGCCAGCAGCTCACGATGGGGGATTGATCAGCCCCAGCATTTT. Amino acid sequence: CASSSRWGIDQPQHF.